The present T cell receptor (beta chain) was sequenced within a study of beta chain features in type 1 diabetes. Since all of the isolated RNA was reverse transcribed, expressed TCRB transcripts were what got sequenced. Here immunoSEQ multiplex PCR was the method, and the copy in TCRdb shows in-frame clones only, minus some. The sample shows 900,000 or so clones, 15% to 20% of them seen only once. This clone was seen more than once but under ten times. With 8 bases removed from V and 3 bases from J, the gap between germline ends came to 5 bases. This CDR3 contains 10 residues. The germline V gene encodes CDR1 SNHLY and CDR2 FYNNEI.

The chain combines TRBV2 with TRBJ2-7; D unclear. Sequencing used naive CD4+ T cells from blood. The clonotype comes from a woman aged 18-35 years in good health. The CDR3 DNA is TGTGCCAGCGTATTCTACGAGCAGTACTTC. Translation gives CASVFYEQYF.